This T cell receptor (beta chain) was identified during a study of T-cell reconstitution after alpha-beta-depleted transplantation in children. Trimming cost V 1 base and J 5 bases; bases outside gene matches: 8. The CDR3 is 16 residues long. The germline gives CDR1 SGHAT, CDR2 FQNNGV. Library preparation (for TCRbeta) was performed with unique molecular identifiers. TCRdb re-called the PCR reads through MiXCR, storing one row per CDR3 protein. The sample has 500,000 to 600,000 distinct CDR3 sequences, around 19% seen once; the top ten hold 3.3%. The sequenced sample was PBMCs from the stem cell graft donor, obtained from the stem cell graft. The gene calls are TRBV11-2 and TRBJ2-5; 9 bases are shared with TRBD2. The sequence derives from a human donor who donated a stem cell graft to a child with acute lymphoblastic leukemia. This CDR3 is CASSLVLAGVMETQYF. DNA for the CDR3: TGTGCCAGCAGCTTAGTTTTAGCGGGAGTGATGGAGACCCAGTACTTC.